This T cell receptor beta chain was identified in a study of memory CD4+ T cells and cytomegalovirus serostatus. Whole-study context: Of the healthy Belgian adults, 9 were CMV seropositive and about two dozen seronegative. Study results and limitations: About two fifths of the roughly 150 known CMV-associated TCRbeta sequences appeared in CD4+ memory.

In the case of this clone: Antigen: not known.

This CDR3 is 13 amino acids long. V gave up 6 bases and J gave up 2 bases, with 10 bases separating them. Germline assignment: CDR1 MNHNY and CDR2 SVGAGI (reference sequence). The sort gate was single viable CD3+CD4+CD8-CD45RO+ cells for memory CD4+ T cells. Serum IgG to CMV pp150, pp28, p38 and p52 defined serostatus. Positive selection with CD4 microbeads enriched total CD4+ T cells. TCRdb's copy holds only in-frame clones and misses some; the assay was immunoSEQ multiplex PCR. The data hold around 40,000 clones, with around 78% observed a single time. The TCR comes from an adult in good health and CMV-seronegative. Specimen: memory CD4+ T cells from blood. The chain combines TRBV6-6 with TRBJ2-5, with D possibly being TRBD2 (6 bases). This chain's CDR3 is CASRRDLQETQYF. The CDR3 nucleotides are TGTGCCAGCAGACGGGACTTACAAGAGACCCAGTACTTC.